These 10 T cell receptor beta chains originate from one sample sequenced in a study of T cells in localized non-small cell lung cancer. TCRdb keeps only in-frame clones here, not all; method: immunoSEQ multiplex PCR. The top ten hold roughly a fifth of the sample, which has over 45,000 clones, 85% to 90% seen once. Sequenced material: peripheral blood, taken before any cancer treatment. The receptor source for this set is a man between 40 and 70 years old with stage I squamous cell lung carcinoma.

The chain joins TRBV2 to TRBJ1-1; unclear D gene. Trimming left V 7 bases short and J 5 bases short, with 17 bases between. The CDR3 has 14 residues. CDR1 and CDR2 from the germline V gene are SNHLY and FYNNEI. The CDR3 DNA is TGTGCCAGCAAAAGGGAGGGTCGGCGGACTGAAGCTTTCTTT. The encoded protein is CASKREGRRTEAFF. Filled out from reference TRBV2 and TRBJ1-1, the complete variable domain reads EPEVTQTPSHQVTQMGQEVILRCVPISNHLYFYWYRQILGQKVEFLVSFYNNEISEKSEIFDDQFSVERPDGSNFTLKIRSTKLEDSAMYFCASKREGRRTEAFFGQGTRLTVV.

J is TRBJ2-3 and V is TRBV5-5; no clear D gene. In germline, CDR1 is SGHKS, CDR2 YYEKEE (reference sequence). Trimming stripped 2 bases from V and 4 bases from J, with 8 bases between. The CDR3 is made up of 13 amino acids. CDR3 DNA: TGTGCCAGCAGCTTCGGGTCTCCAGATACGCAGTATTTT. Protein: CASSFGSPDTQYF.

This chain joins TRBV15 and TRBJ1-1, with 11 bases identical to TRBD1. V shed 4 bases, J shed 1 base, and the junction held 5 bases outside the gene matches. Looked up from germline, CDR1 is LNHNV and CDR2 is YYDKDF (reference sequence). The CDR3 totals 16 residues. The CDR3 spells CATSIRTGGENTEAFF. CDR3 nucleotide sequence: TGTGCCACCAGCATAAGGACAGGGGGCGAGAACACTGAAGCTTTCTTT.

This chain uses TRBV27 with TRBJ2-3; D may be TRBD1 (6 bases). From germline, CDR1 is MNHEY and CDR2 SMNVEV (reference sequence). V was shortened by 2 bases and J by 2 bases, with 14 bases between the two germline ends. This CDR3 region has 16 residues. The CDR3 coding sequence is TGTGCCAGCAGTTTAGGGCGGACAGTAACCACAGATACGCAGTATTTT. Translated, it gives CASSLGRTVTTDTQYF.

This clone has only one observation. The chain couples TRBV9 to TRBJ1-2; no definite D call. CDR1 SGDLS and CDR2 YYNGEE come from the germline V gene. The CDR3 is made up of 13 amino acids. The V and J ends lost 3 bases and 7 bases respectively, with 13 bases between them. CDR3 residues: CASSEARGPGYTF. In DNA, the CDR3 is TGTGCCAGCAGCGAAGCCCGAGGGCCTGGCTACACCTTC.

The rearrangement joins TRBV2 to TRBJ2-1, with D perhaps matching TRBD1 or TRBD2 (5 bases each). The germline CDR1 and CDR2 sequences are SNHLY and FYNNEI. This CDR3 has 11 amino acids. V lost 3 bases and J lost 8, with 5 bases in between. This CDR3 is CASSEGDEQFF. The CDR3 coding sequence is TGTGCCAGCAGTGAGGGGGATGAGCAGTTCTTC. Supplemented by reference TRBV2 and TRBJ2-1, the full variable domain reads EPEVTQTPSHQVTQMGQEVILRCVPISNHLYFYWYRQILGQKVEFLVSFYNNEISEKSEIFDDQFSVERPDGSNFTLKIRSTKLEDSAMYFCASSEGDEQFFGPGTRLTVL.

V is TRBV6-1 and J is TRBJ2-1, with D perhaps TRBD2 (6 bases). The germline gives CDR1 MNHNS, CDR2 SASEGT. Between the trimmed V and J ends, which lost 7 bases and 1 base, there was a span of 14 bases. The CDR3 extends over 15 amino acids. The chain's CDR3 is CASISGGVSYNEQFF. The DNA of the CDR3 is TGTGCCAGCATCTCTGGCGGGGTTTCCTACAATGAGCAGTTCTTC.

The gene calls are TRBV5-8 and TRBJ2-2; 9 nucleotides match TRBD2. J gave up 2 bases and V 1 base, and 9 bases lay outside the gene matches. CDR1 is SGHTS, CDR2 YDEGEE, per germline. The CDR3 contains 18 residues. The CDR3 reads CASSLTSGPEINTGELFF. In DNA form, the CDR3 reads TGTGCCAGCAGCTTGACTAGCGGGCCGGAGATCAACACCGGGGAGCTGTTTTTT.

This clone appeared once. V and J are TRBV12-5 and TRBJ1-5; maybe TRBD1 (6 bases). Germline-derived CDR1 and CDR2 are LGHNT and FRNRAP. Trimming cost V 5 bases and J 5 bases, with 10 bases left between them. The CDR3 length is 13 residues. CDR3 region: CASGRGGDQPQHF. As DNA, the CDR3 is TGTGCTAGTGGTCGAGGGGGGGATCAGCCCCAGCATTTT.

V gene TRBV5-5 combines with J gene TRBJ2-7; D is ambiguous. The CDR3 sequence is 12 residues long. Trimming left V 2 bases short and J 6 bases short, with 9 bases between. CDR1 and CDR2 (germline): SGHKS, YYEKEE (reference sequence). As DNA, the CDR3 is TGTGCCAGCAGCTTCCCGCGCGGCGAGCAGTACTTC. The encoded protein is CASSFPRGEQYF.